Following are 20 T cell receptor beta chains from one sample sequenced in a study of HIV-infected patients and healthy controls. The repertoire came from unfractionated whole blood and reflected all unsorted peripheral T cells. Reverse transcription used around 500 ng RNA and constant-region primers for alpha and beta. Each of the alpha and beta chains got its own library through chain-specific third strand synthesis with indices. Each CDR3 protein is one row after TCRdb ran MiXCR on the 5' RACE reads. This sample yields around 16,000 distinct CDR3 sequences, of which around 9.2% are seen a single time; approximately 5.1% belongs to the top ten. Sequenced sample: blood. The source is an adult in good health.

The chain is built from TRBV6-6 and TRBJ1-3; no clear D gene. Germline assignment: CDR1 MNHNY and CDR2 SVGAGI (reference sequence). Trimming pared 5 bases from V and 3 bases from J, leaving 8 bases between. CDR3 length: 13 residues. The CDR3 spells CASSPGGGNTIYF. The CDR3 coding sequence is TGTGCCAGCAGTCCAGGCGGTGGAAACACCATATATTTT.

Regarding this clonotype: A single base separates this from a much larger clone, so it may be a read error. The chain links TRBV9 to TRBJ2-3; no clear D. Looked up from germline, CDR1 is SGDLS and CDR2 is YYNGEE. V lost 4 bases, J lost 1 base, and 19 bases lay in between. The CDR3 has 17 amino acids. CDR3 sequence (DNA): TGTGCCAGCAGCTACGGGTGCTTACACCGGCGCACAGATACGCAGTATTTT. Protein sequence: CASSYGCLHRRTDTQYF.

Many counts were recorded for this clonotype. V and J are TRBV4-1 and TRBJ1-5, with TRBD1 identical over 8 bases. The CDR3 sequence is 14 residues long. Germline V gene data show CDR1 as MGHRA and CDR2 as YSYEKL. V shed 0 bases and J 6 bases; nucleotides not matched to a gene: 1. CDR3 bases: TGCGCCAGCAGCCAAGATCAGGGGGCTCAGCCCCAGCATTTT. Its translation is CASSQDQGAQPQHF.

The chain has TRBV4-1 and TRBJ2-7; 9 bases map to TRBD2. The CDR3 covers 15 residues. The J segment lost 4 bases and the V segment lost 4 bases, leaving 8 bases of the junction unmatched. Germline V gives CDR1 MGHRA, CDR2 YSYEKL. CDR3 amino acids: CASSPFSGSMYEQYV. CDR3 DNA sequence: TGCGCCAGCAGCCCCTTTAGCGGGAGTATGTACGAGCAGTACGTC.

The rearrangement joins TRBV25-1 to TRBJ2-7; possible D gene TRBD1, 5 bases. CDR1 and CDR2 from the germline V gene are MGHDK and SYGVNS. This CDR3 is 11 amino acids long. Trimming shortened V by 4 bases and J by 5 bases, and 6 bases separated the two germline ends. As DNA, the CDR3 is TGTGCCAGCAGTGTAGGGGACGAGCAGTACGTC. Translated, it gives CASSVGDEQYV.

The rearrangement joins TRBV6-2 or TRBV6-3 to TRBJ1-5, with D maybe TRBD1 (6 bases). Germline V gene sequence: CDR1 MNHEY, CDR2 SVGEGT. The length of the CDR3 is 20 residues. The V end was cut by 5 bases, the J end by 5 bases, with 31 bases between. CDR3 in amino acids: CASSTRTVWGRGGRYQPQHF. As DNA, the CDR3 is TGTGCCAGCAGTACCCGGACGGTCTGGGGAAGGGGGGGTCGGTATCAGCCCCAGCATTTT.

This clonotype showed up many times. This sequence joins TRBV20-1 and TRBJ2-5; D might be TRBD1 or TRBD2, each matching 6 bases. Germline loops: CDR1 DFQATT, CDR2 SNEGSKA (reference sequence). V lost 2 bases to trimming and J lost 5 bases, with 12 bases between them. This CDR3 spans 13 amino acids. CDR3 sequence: CSARIVGGETQYF. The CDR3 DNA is TGCAGTGCTAGAATTGTAGGGGGGGAGACCCAGTACTTC.

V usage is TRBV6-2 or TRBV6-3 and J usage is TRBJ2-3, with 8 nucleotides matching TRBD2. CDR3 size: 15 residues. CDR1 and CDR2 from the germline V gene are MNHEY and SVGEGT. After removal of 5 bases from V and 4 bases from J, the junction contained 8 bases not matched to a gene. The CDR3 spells CASSRPGTSSDTQYF. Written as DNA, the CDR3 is TGTGCCAGCAGTCGTCCCGGGACTAGTTCAGATACGCAGTATTTT.

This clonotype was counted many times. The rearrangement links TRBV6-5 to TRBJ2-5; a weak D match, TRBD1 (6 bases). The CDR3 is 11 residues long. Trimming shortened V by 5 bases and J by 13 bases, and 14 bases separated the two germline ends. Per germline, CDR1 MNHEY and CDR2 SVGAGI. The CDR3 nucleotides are TGTGCCAGCAGTGAAGGACAGATTCCGTACTTC. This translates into CASSEGQIPYF.

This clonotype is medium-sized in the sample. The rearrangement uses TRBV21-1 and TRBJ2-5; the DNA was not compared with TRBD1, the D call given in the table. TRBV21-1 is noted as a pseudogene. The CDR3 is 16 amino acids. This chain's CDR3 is CASSKRGTGMAETQYF. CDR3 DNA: TGTGCCAGCAGCAAAAGGGGTACAGGGATGGCGGAGACCCAGTACTTC.

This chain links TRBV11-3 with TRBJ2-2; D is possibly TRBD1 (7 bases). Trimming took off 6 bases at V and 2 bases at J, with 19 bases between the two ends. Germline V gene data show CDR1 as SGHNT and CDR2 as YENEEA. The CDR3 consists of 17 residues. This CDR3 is CASSPPTGTSNTGELFF. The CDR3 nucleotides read TGTGCCAGCAGTCCACCGACAGGGACTTCAAACACCGGGGAGCTGTTTTTT.

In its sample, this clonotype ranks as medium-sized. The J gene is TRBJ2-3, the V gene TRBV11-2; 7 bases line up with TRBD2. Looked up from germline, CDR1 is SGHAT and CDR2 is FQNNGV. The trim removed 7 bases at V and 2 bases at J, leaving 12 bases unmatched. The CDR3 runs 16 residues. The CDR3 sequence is CASKELASGTTDTQYF. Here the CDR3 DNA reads TGTGCCAGCAAAGAGTTAGCTAGCGGAACCACAGATACGCAGTATTTT. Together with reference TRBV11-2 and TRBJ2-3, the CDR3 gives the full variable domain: EAGVAQSPRYKIIEKRQSVAFWCNPISGHATLYWYQQILGQGPKLLIQFQNNGVVDDSQLPKDRFSAERLKGVDSTLKIQPAKLEDSAVYLCASKELASGTTDTQYFGPGTRLTVL.

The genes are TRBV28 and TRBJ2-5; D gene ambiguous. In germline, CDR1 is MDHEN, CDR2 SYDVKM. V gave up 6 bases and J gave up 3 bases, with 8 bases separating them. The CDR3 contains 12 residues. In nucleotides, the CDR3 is TGTGCCAGCAGCTCCTATGAAGAGACCCAGTACTTC. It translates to CASSSYEETQYF.

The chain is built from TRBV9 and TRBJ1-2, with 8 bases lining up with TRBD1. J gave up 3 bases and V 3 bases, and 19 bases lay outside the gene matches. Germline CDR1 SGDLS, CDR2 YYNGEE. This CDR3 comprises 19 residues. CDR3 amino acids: CASSGMTGQGDSTYYGYTF. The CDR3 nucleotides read TGTGCCAGCAGCGGGATGACAGGACAGGGCGACTCAACCTACTATGGCTACACCTTC.

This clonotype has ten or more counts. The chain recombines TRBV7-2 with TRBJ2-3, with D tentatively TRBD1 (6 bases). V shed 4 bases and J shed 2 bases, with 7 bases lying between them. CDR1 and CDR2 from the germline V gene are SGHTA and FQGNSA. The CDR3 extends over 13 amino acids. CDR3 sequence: CASSWDITDTQYF. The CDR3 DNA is TGTGCCAGCAGCTGGGACATCACAGATACGCAGTATTTT.

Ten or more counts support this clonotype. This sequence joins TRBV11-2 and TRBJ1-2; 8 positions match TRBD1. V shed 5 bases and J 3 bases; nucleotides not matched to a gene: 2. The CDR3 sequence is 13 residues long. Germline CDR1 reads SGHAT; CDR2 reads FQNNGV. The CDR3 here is CASSPGQDYGYTF. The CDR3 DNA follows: TGTGCCAGCAGCCCGGGACAGGACTATGGCTACACCTTC. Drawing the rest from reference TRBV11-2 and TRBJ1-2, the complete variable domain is EAGVAQSPRYKIIEKRQSVAFWCNPISGHATLYWYQQILGQGPKLLIQFQNNGVVDDSQLPKDRFSAERLKGVDSTLKIQPAKLEDSAVYLCASSPGQDYGYTFGSGTRLTVV.

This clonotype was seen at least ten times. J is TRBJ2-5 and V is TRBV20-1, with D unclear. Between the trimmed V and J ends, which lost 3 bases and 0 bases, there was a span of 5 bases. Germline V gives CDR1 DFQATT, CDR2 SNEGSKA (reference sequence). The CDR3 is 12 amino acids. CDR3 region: CSASPNQETQYF. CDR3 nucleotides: TGCAGTGCTAGTCCCAACCAAGAGACCCAGTACTTC.

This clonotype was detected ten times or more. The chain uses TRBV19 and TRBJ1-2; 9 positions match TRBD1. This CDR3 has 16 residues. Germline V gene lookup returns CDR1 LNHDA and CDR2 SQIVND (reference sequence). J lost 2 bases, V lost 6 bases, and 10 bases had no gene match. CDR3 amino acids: CASRQLGDRENYGYTF. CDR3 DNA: TGTGCCAGTAGACAACTCGGGGACAGGGAAAACTATGGCTACACCTTC.

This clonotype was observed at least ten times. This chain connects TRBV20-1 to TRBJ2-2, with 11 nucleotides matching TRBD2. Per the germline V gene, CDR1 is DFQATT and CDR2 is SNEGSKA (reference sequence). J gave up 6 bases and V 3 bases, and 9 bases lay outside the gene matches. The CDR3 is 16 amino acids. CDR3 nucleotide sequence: TGCAGTGCTAGTGATAGCGGGAGGGCCCAAGCCGGGGAGCTGTTTTTT. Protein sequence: CSASDSGRAQAGELFF.

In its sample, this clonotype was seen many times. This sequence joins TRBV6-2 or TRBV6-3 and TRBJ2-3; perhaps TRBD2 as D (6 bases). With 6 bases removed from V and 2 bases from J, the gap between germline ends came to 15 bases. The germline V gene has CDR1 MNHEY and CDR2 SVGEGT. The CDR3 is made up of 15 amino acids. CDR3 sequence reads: CASSPGTPNTDTQYF. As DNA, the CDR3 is TGTGCCAGCAGCCCCGGGACTCCAAACACAGATACGCAGTATTTT.